This record concerns one TCR beta chain sequence. Antigen unknown. The data belong to a study of cytomegalovirus exposure and HLA in healthy donors. Libraries were prepared by immunoSEQ multiplex PCR; TCRdb keeps only in-frame clonotypes and omits some of them. Here the sample spans nearly 80,000 clones, 93% being singletons. Study-wide points: Many donors carried some public TCRs, although rarity characterized most TCR sequences. In the 95 to 150 validation repertoires, a later analysis found that first-cohort TCR clusters tended to co-occur. Cytomegalovirus-associated status was assigned to more than 150 TCR beta chains.

The sample comprised PBMCs. This TCR was recovered from a woman aged 25-40 years in good health and CMV-seronegative.

The CDR3 is CASSRNNDGGYNEQFF. The CDR3 DNA follows: TGTGCCAGCAGCCGGAACAATGACGGGGGATACAATGAGCAGTTCTTC. The V and J genes are TRBV5-4 and TRBJ2-1, with D perhaps matching TRBD2 (6 bases). V was pared by 4 bases and J by 4 bases, with 18 bases between. The germline V gene encodes CDR1 SGHNT and CDR2 YYREEE (reference sequence). This CDR3 comprises 16 residues.